The following is a TCR beta chain sequence with its context. Its specificity is unknown. TCR beta CDR3 region amplification was performed from RNA transcripts. First-round RT-PCR with HTBI primers amplified the TCR CDR3 region. TCRdb reprocessed the multiplex PCR reads with MiXCR, giving one entry per CDR3 protein. The sample has 310,000 or so distinct CDR3 sequences; about a sixth are singletons. These data come from a study of T cells in Graves' hyperthyroidism and ophthalmopathy. Study conclusions and caveats: Among clonotypes expanded in thyroid above 0.001, most were also found in blood. Ophthalmopathy was distinguished from stable hyperthyroidism by 13 V-J signatures. Model predictions of ophthalmopathy came a median around 6.5 months before onset.

Germline V CDR1 and CDR2: LNHNV, YYDKDF (reference sequence). The CDR3 length is 17 residues. V was shortened by 3 bases and J by 8 bases, with 23 bases between the two germline ends. This TCR was sampled from a woman aged 60-70 years with Graves' ophthalmopathy. Sequencing input: blood. The rearrangement links TRBV15 to TRBJ2-1; D may be TRBD2 (6 bases). CDR3 sequence: CATSSGLADLPSDEQFF. As DNA, the CDR3 is TGTGCCACCAGCAGTGGATTAGCGGACCTACCCTCGGATGAGCAGTTCTTC.